Listed here are 7 T cell receptor beta chains from one sample, sequenced in a study of T cell repertoires in cytomegalovirus infection. These TCRs' antigens remain unknown. TCRdb independently ran MiXCR on the reads; one entry per CDR3 protein. The table includes under 850,000 distinct CDR3 sequences, around 35% detected once. This sample comprised cultured PBMCs, obtained from culture after CMV antigen stimulation. The receptors stem from a human donor in good health (CMV status not recorded). Some clones in this sample may be carry-over from other donors' samples.

The sample holds a few counts of this clonotype. The chain recombines TRBV12-3 or TRBV12-4 with TRBJ1-1; the D gene is possibly TRBD1 (5 bases). This CDR3 spans 14 amino acids. Trimming cost V 5 bases and J 1 base, with 11 bases left between them. CDR3 region: CASSLGEGNTEAFF. The CDR3 DNA reads as TGTGCCAGCAGTCTAGGGGAGGGGAACACTGAAGCTTTCTTT.

This clonotype showed up many times. The J gene is TRBJ2-7, the V gene TRBV7-2; TRBD1 aligns across 8 bases. V lost 0 bases, J lost 6 bases, and 7 bases stayed unmatched. Germline V CDR1 and CDR2: SGHTA, FQGNSA. The CDR3 is 15 amino acids. As DNA, the CDR3 is TGTGCCAGCAGCTTAGCTTTCAGTGGACAGGGCGAGCAGTACTTC. This gives the protein CASSLAFSGQGEQYF.

This clonotype has more than one count but fewer than ten. The chain has TRBV12-3 or TRBV12-4 and TRBJ1-3; D is uncertain. The CDR3 is 16 residues long. V was pared by 4 bases and J by 2 bases, with 15 bases between. The CDR3, as DNA: TGTGCCAGCAGTTCCCGGCAGGCACACACTGGAAACACCATATATTTT. Its translation: CASSSRQAHTGNTIYF.

The rearrangement uses TRBV15 and TRBJ2-1; possibly TRBD2 for D (6 bases). V was clipped by 1 base and J by 2 bases, with 9 bases between them. The CDR3 contains 15 residues. Germline assignment: CDR1 LNHNV and CDR2 YYDKDF (reference sequence). In nucleotides, the CDR3 is TGTGCCACCAGCAGAGGGGGGGACGCCTACAATGAGCAGTTCTTC. It specifies CATSRGGDAYNEQFF.

This clonotype occurred a few times. This chain connects TRBV7-6 to TRBJ2-1; TRBD2 agrees at 10 bases. Per the germline V gene, CDR1 is SGHVS and CDR2 is FNYEAQ. This CDR3 spans 16 amino acids. The V segment lost 5 bases and the J segment 10 bases; nucleotides outside the gene matches: 14. This chain's CDR3 is CASSPKREGQGYEQFF. In DNA, the CDR3 is TGTGCCAGCAGCCCAAAGCGGGAGGGCCAGGGATACGAGCAGTTCTTC.

This clonotype was found a few times. Here the CDR3 reads CASSLALATYFYNEQFF. CDR3 nucleotides: TGTGCCAGCAGCTTAGCCCTAGCAACCTATTTTTACAATGAGCAGTTCTTC. This chain joins TRBV11-2 and TRBJ2-1, with D tentatively TRBD2 (5 bases). The CDR3 is 17 residues long. V dropped 1 base and J dropped 4 bases, with 17 bases sitting between them. The germline V gene has CDR1 SGHAT and CDR2 FQNNGV.

This clonotype was seen more than once but under ten times. V usage is TRBV5-1 and J usage is TRBJ1-2; D gene uncertain. The CDR3 runs to 14 residues. The germline V gene encodes CDR1 SGHRS and CDR2 YFSETQ. V lost 2 bases and J 6 bases, leaving 14 bases between the germline ends. This CDR3 reads CASSFDRLLNGYTF. The CDR3 DNA sequence: TGCGCCAGCAGCTTCGATAGGTTGCTGAATGGCTACACCTTC.